This TCR beta chain was sequenced in a study of regulatory T cells in long-lasting Graves disease. Time point given: persistent/refractory GD, antithyroid drugs over 5 years with positive TRAb. The authors made the TCR library using RNA they extracted from PBMCs. Study findings and constraints: Among the persistent patients, approximately 2,900 public clonotypes were shared, more than the 750 to 1,000 shared among new patients. When disease was persistent, TRBV28, TRBJ1-2 and TRBJ2-5 were the favored segments. Researchers examined only peripheral blood and not thyroid tissue.

Germline loops: CDR1 SGHTA, CDR2 FQGTGA. Trimming shortened V by 1 base and J by 11 bases, and 12 bases separated the two germline ends. The CDR3 has 14 residues. Arm-PCR of CDR3 regions and iRepertoire HTBI primers were the basis on which TCR beta libraries were built. MiXCR was run by TCRdb on the multiplex PCR reads, yielding one entry per CDR3 protein. The table has 650,000 to 700,000 distinct CDR3 sequences, approximately 31% seen once. Notes on this clonotype: The antigen is not known.

This sequence was found in a female donor with Graves disease. Specimen: peripheral blood mononuclear cells (PBMCs), collected when the disease was refractory, from a patient treated with antithyroid drugs. The chain links TRBV7-3 to TRBJ1-6; D not resolved. The CDR3 DNA reads as TGTGCCAGCAGCTTAAATGTGGGGTTGACACCCCTCCACTTT. Amino acids: CASSLNVGLTPLHF.